Shown below are 3 T cell receptor beta chains from a single sample sequenced in a study of T cell responses to AZD1222 COVID-19 vaccine. The data were produced by immunoSEQ multiplex PCR, yet TCRdb's version contains in-frame clones alone and is incomplete. This table has 90,000 to 130,000 clones, 65% to 85% appearing once. The material sequenced was peripheral blood, taken on day 0 of AZD1222 vaccination. The receptor source for this set is an adult in good health.

The chain couples TRBV9 to TRBJ2-3; D is perhaps TRBD1 (5 bases). Per the germline V gene, CDR1 is SGDLS and CDR2 is YYNGEE. The CDR3 loop spans 14 amino acids. Trimming pared 2 bases from V and 2 bases from J, leaving 9 bases between. Here the CDR3 DNA reads TGTGCCAGCAGCGTTTCAGGGAACACAGATACGCAGTATTTT. As protein: CASSVSGNTDTQYF.

The chain carries TRBV27 and TRBJ2-3; no clear D. The CDR3 covers 16 residues. The V end lost 5 bases, the J end lost 2 bases, and 17 bases lay between the germline ends. CDR1 and CDR2 (germline): MNHEY, SMNVEV (reference sequence). DNA for the CDR3: TGTGCCAGCAGTAGAAGGACCCCACTTACCACAGATACGCAGTATTTT. It encodes CASSRRTPLTTDTQYF.

The chain links TRBV5-5 to TRBJ1-1; 9 bases agree with TRBD1. The trim removed 2 bases at V and 1 base at J, leaving 3 bases unmatched. Germline-derived CDR1 and CDR2 are SGHKS and YYEKEE (reference sequence). The CDR3 spans 15 residues. The CDR3 here is CASSLGTGTNTEAFF. In nucleotides, the CDR3 is TGTGCCAGCAGCTTAGGGACAGGGACGAACACTGAAGCTTTCTTT.